This T cell receptor beta chain originates from a study of blood T cell repertoires in COVID-19. Study details: Material from acute and convalescent COVID-19 was sourced from the United States, Italy and Spain.

With 4 bases removed from V and 0 bases from J, the gap between germline ends came to 10 bases. The CDR3 loop spans 15 amino acids. Germline assignment: CDR1 LGHNA and CDR2 YNFKEQ. Only in-frame clones appear in the TCRdb table, and some are missing; sequencing was by immunoSEQ multiplex PCR. The repertoire has roughly 100,000 clones, 81% of them found once; the top ten carry approximately 23%. This rearrangement joins TRBV4-2 to TRBJ1-5, with D possibly matching TRBD1 (5 bases). The TCR sequence derives from a man older than 75 with active or convalescent COVID-19. Sequences were obtained from peripheral blood. For the CDR3, the DNA is TGTGCCAGCAGCCCGCCTGGGGCTAGCAATCAGCCCCAGCATTTT. This codes for CASSPPGASNQPQHF.